The T cell receptor (beta chain) described here comes from a study of T cell changes during pregnancy in multiple sclerosis. V shed 6 bases, J shed 1 base, and the junction held 6 bases outside the gene matches. Germline V gene sequence: CDR1 MNHNY, CDR2 SVGAGI (reference sequence). This CDR3 is built from 15 residues. Some clones are missing from TCRdb's copy, which holds only in-frame ones; the method was immunoSEQ multiplex PCR. The sample yields 85,000 to 120,000 clones, about nine tenths seen once. The material was peripheral blood, obtained after pregnancy. This receptor was obtained from a female donor with multiple sclerosis, enrolled in a pregnancy study. V and J are TRBV6-6 and TRBJ2-3; 8 nucleotides line up with TRBD1. The CDR3 is CASRPGQGGTDTQYF. The CDR3, as DNA: TGTGCCAGCAGGCCCGGACAGGGAGGCACAGATACGCAGTATTTT.